The rows below give T cell receptor beta chains drawn from one sample of a study of human T cells and chemical hapten exposure. Each CDR3 protein gets one entry after TCRdb re-called the RACE reads with MiXCR. The table lists hundreds of thousands of distinct CDR3 sequences, around 6% of them singletons. The sample was whole blood, taken in connection with sensitization to the hapten diphenylcyclopropenone (DPC). The receptor source for this set is a young woman with alopecia areata. Some clones in this sample may be carry-over from other donors' samples. The CDR3 runs from the conserved cysteine through the conserved F or W. The D gene is left open where the match is weak. Not all rows give a size; the values are once, few, many and, for expanded clones, a class.

>TRBV18|NA|TRBJ1-1|NA
TGTGCCAGCTCAAACCAAGAGGGGATCACTGAAGCTTTCTTT
CASSNQEGITEAFF
>TRBV28|NA|TRBJ1-5|many
TGTGCCAGCAGTTTATTGGGGGGCTTCAATCAGCCCCAGCATTTT
CASSLLGGFNQPQHF
>TRBV6-2/TRBV6-3|NA|TRBJ1-1|few
TGTGCCAGCAGTTTCCCCCCGGATGGAGAGAGAAAGAACACTGAAGCTTTCTTT
CASSFPPDGERKNTEAFF
>TRBV24-1|NA|TRBJ2-1|NA
TGTGCCACCAGTGATTTCGAGACAGCTATCTACAATGAGCAGTTCTTC
CATSDFETAIYNEQFF
>TRBV7-2|NA|TRBJ2-3|few
TGTGCCAGCAGCTTAGGGGATCGGGGTACGCAGTATTTT
CASSLGDRGTQYF
>TRBV6-6|TRBD1|TRBJ1-2|few
TGTGCCAGCAGTTACGGGACAGGGTCCTATGGCTACACCTTC
CASSYGTGSYGYTF
>TRBV6-5|NA|TRBJ1-3|NA
TGTGCCAGCAGTTTAACTTCTGGAAACACCATATATTTT
CASSLTSGNTIYF
>TRBV28|NA|TRBJ2-1|many
TGTGCCACCACTCCCTCGGGGCAGGGATGGGAGCAGTTCTTC
CATTPSGQGWEQFF
>TRBV7-2|NA|TRBJ1-5|many
TGTGCCAGCAGCTTAAACCCGGGGTATCAGCCCCAGCATTTT
CASSLNPGYQPQHF
>TRBV5-4|NA|TRBJ2-3|NA
TGTGCCAGCAGCTTGGACAGCCTTCCCACAGATACGCAGTATTTT
CASSLDSLPTDTQYF
>TRBV7-2|NA|TRBJ2-3|many
TGTGCCAGCAGCTTGGGGCGGGCTGCTAGCACAGATACGCAGTATTTT
CASSLGRAASTDTQYF
>TRBV9|NA|TRBJ2-2|NA
TGTGCCAGCAGCGTAGAGCCCGGGACCGGGGAGCTGTTTTTT
CASSVEPGTGELFF
>TRBV27|TRBD1|TRBJ1-2|many
TGTGCCAGCCGGGACAGGATTTACTATGGCTACACCTTC
CASRDRIYYGYTF
>TRBV18|NA|TRBJ1-4|many
TGTGCCAGCTCCAAAGAGGCAACTAATGAAAAACTGTTTTTT
CASSKEATNEKLFF
>TRBV20-1|TRBD1|TRBJ2-7|many
TGCAGTGCTAGAGACCCTGGACAGGGAACCTACGAGCAGTACTTC
CSARDPGQGTYEQYF
>TRBV20-1|TRBD2|TRBJ2-3|few
TGCAGTGCTGAGACTAGCGGGGGGGCAGATACGCAGTATTTT
CSAETSGGADTQYF
>TRBV7-9|NA|TRBJ2-5|NA
TGTGCCAGCAGTAATTTGGCGGAGGCCCAGTACTTC
CASSNLAEAQYF
>TRBV20-1|NA|TRBJ1-2|many
TGCAGTGCTAGACCTGGCCAGGGAAACTATGGCTACACCTTC
CSARPGQGNYGYTF
>TRBV27|NA|TRBJ1-2|many
TGTGCCAGCAGTTTATCGCGTACGAATCAGGGAGAGTACACCTTC
CASSLSRTNQGEYTF
>TRBV18|NA|TRBJ2-1|NA
TGTGCCAGCTCATCCCTTAGGGTACAGGACAATGAGCAGTTCTTC
CASSSLRVQDNEQFF